This T cell receptor (beta chain) comes out of a study of breast tumors, draining lymph nodes, adjacent tissues (dated by TCRdb to 2016 to 2017). Study-wide context: The study compared TCR beta repertoires across tumor, adjacent nontumor tissue and axillary lymph nodes from breast cancer patients. In human breast cancer, the study set out to assess how tumor, surrounding tissue and draining lymph node repertoires relate to one another and whether T cells might be exchanged between them.

The CDR3 sequence holds 13 residues, the cysteine and phenylalanine included. Only the CDR3 portion is preserved as DNA: 39 bases, with reading frame beginning at the first base. In the germline V gene (reference sequence), CDR1 corresponds to DFQATT and CDR2 to SNEGSKA. Relative to germline, V is missing 8 bases and J is missing 5 bases, with 8 bases of the junction outside any gene match. What the work shows at the level of the full study, not this receptor alone: The study presented the conclusion that tumor T cells originate in lymph nodes as consistent with a hypothesis, not as something directly demonstrated. In luminal-like breast cancer, tumor and nontumor tissue repertoires resembled each other significantly more than in basal-like breast cancer. The data were considered consistent with the idea that most tumor T cells come from the lymph node and then expand in tumor tissue. Tumors showed preferential V and J gene usage, and their T-cell repertoire diversity fell below that of lymph nodes yet above that of nontumor tissue.

The lymph node samples were taken from the axillary draining lymph nodes of breast cancer patients. This clonotype was recorded at least ten times. The antigen this receptor binds is unknown. The record has no base qualities; no much larger clone is one base away. Sequencing instrument: Illumina HiSeq 2000. TCR beta chain libraries were generated by multiplex PCR amplification. The amplified TCR beta chain products were analyzed by high-throughput sequencing. TCRdb took the public reads, trimmed them with fastp at Q25, ran MiXCR for clone calling and kept in-frame beta chains. Rows with a matching CDR3 protein are joined into one entry that keeps the most common DNA and genes. In this sample the table shows under 150,000 distinct CDR3 sequences, approximately 20% of which occur a single time. The leading ten clones occupy 2.5% to 3% of the sample.

Sequencing was done on a sample of axillary lymph node tissue. The V gene is TRBV20-1 and the J gene is TRBJ2-5; 10 central nucleotides agree with TRBD2. The TCR sequence derives from a female donor with breast cancer. Some clones in this sample may be carry-over from other donors' samples. The sequence in DNA is TGCAGTCCCGTGGCTAGCGGGAGCGAGACCCAGTACTTC. This is translated as CSPVASGSETQYF.